Each of the 21 T cell receptor beta chains below was sequenced from the same sample in a study of shared clonotypes between healthy human individuals. Here immunoSEQ multiplex PCR was the method, and the copy in TCRdb shows in-frame clones only, minus some. The sample has a few million clones; around 95% are singletons. The sequencing sample was made of naive CD4+ T cells sorted from blood. Indicated subset: CD45RA+ positively selected. The receptors derive from a man younger than 30 in good health.

This rearrangement joins TRBV18 to TRBJ2-1; the match to TRBD1 covers 7 bases. V lost 3 bases to trimming and J lost 8 bases; unmatched junction nucleotides: 7. Germline lookup yields CDR1 KGHSH and CDR2 LQKENI. The CDR3 totals 14 residues. This CDR3 reads CASSPFTTGDEQFF. The CDR3 bases are TGTGCCAGCTCACCCTTCACAACAGGGGATGAGCAGTTCTTC.

CDR3 region: CATSKGTGNEKLFF. For the CDR3, the DNA is TGTGCCACCAGCAAGGGGACAGGGAATGAAAAACTGTTTTTT. This chain links TRBV15 with TRBJ1-4; TRBD1 matches at 9 bases. The germline gives CDR1 LNHNV, CDR2 YYDKDF (reference sequence). CDR3 length: 14 residues. V lost 4 bases, J lost 5 bases, and 2 bases stayed unmatched.

This chain joins TRBV11-1 and TRBJ2-7; D unresolved. The germline V gene has CDR1 SGHAT and CDR2 FQDESV (reference sequence). With 2 bases removed from V and 5 bases from J, the gap between germline ends came to 16 bases. This CDR3 has 15 residues. The CDR3 reads CASSLSGSYVHEQYF. CDR3 DNA sequence: TGTGCCAGCAGCTTATCCGGGTCTTACGTCCACGAGCAGTACTTC.

The sample holds one count of this clone. The CDR3 DNA sequence: TGTGCCAGCGACCGCGGAGAACGCTACGAGCAGTACTTC. Its translation is CASDRGERYEQYF. J is TRBJ2-7 and V is TRBV6-6; no clear D. CDR1 is MNHNY and CDR2 is SVGAGI in the germline V gene (reference sequence). V was pared by 8 bases and J by 3 bases, with 14 bases between. This CDR3 region has 13 residues.

This CDR3 reads CASSYDPGAEAFF. CDR3 sequence (DNA): TGTGCCAGCAGCTATGACCCCGGGGCTGAAGCTTTCTTT. The chain recombines TRBV7-3 with TRBJ1-1; D remains ambiguous. Trimming cost V 4 bases and J 6 bases, with 12 bases left between them. The CDR3 spans 13 residues. Germline CDR1 SGHTA, CDR2 FQGTGA.

With respect to this clone: Other DNA sequences in the sample encode the same CDR3. The V gene is TRBV19, the J gene TRBJ1-5; TRBD1 agrees at 11 bases. Germline values: CDR1 LNHDA, CDR2 SQIVND (reference sequence). The junction had 7 bases not matched to a gene; V was cut back by 4 bases and J by 2 bases. The CDR3 consists of 17 residues. The CDR3 DNA sequence: TGTGCCAGTAGTACCCGGGACAGGGGGTCGGGCAATCAGCCCCAGCATTTT. As protein: CASSTRDRGSGNQPQHF.

The rearrangement joins TRBV10-1 to TRBJ2-7, with 14 bases identical to TRBD2. V lost 2 bases to trimming and J lost 6 bases; unmatched junction nucleotides: 3. The CDR3 is 15 amino acids. Germline V gene data show CDR1 as WNHNN and CDR2 as SYGVQD (reference sequence). CDR3 nucleotides: TGCGCCAGCAGTGAGGGGACTAGCGGGAGTTTCGAGCAGTACTTC. This sequence encodes CASSEGTSGSFEQYF.

Comment on this clone: Because the CDR3 is missing its conserved closing phenylalanine or tryptophan, this is likely a read error. Because the CDR3's place on the DNA is in doubt, the DNA is left out and the CDR3 is given as listed by TCRdb. The J gene is TRBJ2-7, the V gene TRBV5-4; the table calls TRBD1, which could not be checked here. CDR1 and CDR2 from the germline V gene are SGHNT and YYREEE (reference sequence). Both ends counted, the CDR3 spans 13 residues. CDR3 sequence reads: CASSFGTPSHPTI.

This sequence joins TRBV5-1 and TRBJ2-7; no definite D call. The V gene lost 5 bases and the J gene lost 0 bases, with 15 bases spanning the gap. CDR3 length equals 15 residues. Germline-derived CDR1 and CDR2 are SGHRS and YFSETQ. In DNA, the CDR3 is TGCGCCAGCAGAAACCATTTGACCAGCTCCTACGAGCAGTACTTC. It is translated as CASRNHLTSSYEQYF. The full variable domain, rest sourced from reference TRBV5-1 and TRBJ2-7, is KAGVTQTPRYLIKTRGQQVTLSCSPISGHRSVSWYQQTPGQGLQFLFEYFSETQRNKGNFPGRFSGRQFSNSRSEMNVSTLELGDSALYLCASRNHLTSSYEQYFGPGTRLTVT.

V and J are TRBV15 and TRBJ2-7; D is possibly TRBD1 (5 bases). Trimming shortened V by 0 bases and J by 5 bases, and 17 bases separated the two germline ends. The CDR3 runs to 16 residues. Germline V CDR1 and CDR2: LNHNV, YYDKDF (reference sequence). CDR3 residues: CATSRDDRPTPNEQYF. In DNA form, the CDR3 reads TGTGCCACCAGCAGAGACGACAGACCGACTCCGAACGAGCAGTACTTC.

The chain recombines TRBV2 with TRBJ2-3; unclear D gene. The V end lost 4 bases, the J end lost 1 base, and 9 bases lay between the germline ends. This CDR3 comprises 14 residues. Germline V lookup: CDR1 SNHLY, CDR2 FYNNEI. CDR3 coding DNA: TGTGCCAGCAGTGGGAACGTTCGCACAGATACGCAGTATTTT. This codes for CASSGNVRTDTQYF. The whole variable domain, filled in from reference TRBV2 and TRBJ2-3, reads EPEVTQTPSHQVTQMGQEVILRCVPISNHLYFYWYRQILGQKVEFLVSFYNNEISEKSEIFDDQFSVERPDGSNFTLKIRSTKLEDSAMYFCASSGNVRTDTQYFGPGTRLTVL.

This clone has a single count. The chain uses TRBV10-1 and TRBJ1-3; possibly TRBD1 for D (5 bases). V lost 8 bases and J lost 1, with 18 bases in between. There are 16 residues in the CDR3. From germline, CDR1 is WNHNN and CDR2 SYGVQD (reference sequence). The CDR3 DNA is TGCGCCAGCTCTGACCAGGGACGGAATTCTGGAAACACCATATATTTT. Translated: CASSDQGRNSGNTIYF.

V and J are TRBV5-6 and TRBJ2-5, with TRBD1 matching 7 bases. Losses at the gene ends were 4 bases for V and 5 bases for J; bases not matched to a gene: 11. CDR3 size: 15 residues. The germline gives CDR1 SGHDT, CDR2 YYEEEE. The DNA of the CDR3 is TGTGCCAGCAGCCCCAAGACAGGGCGTAGGGAGACCCAGTACTTC. Protein sequence: CASSPKTGRRETQYF.

The rearrangement joins TRBV6-6 to TRBJ1-4, with 7 bases that match TRBD1. After removal of 4 bases from V and 8 bases from J, the junction contained 10 bases not matched to a gene. The CDR3 covers 15 residues. Germline-derived CDR1 and CDR2 are MNHNY and SVGAGI (reference sequence). The CDR3 DNA is TGTGCCAGCAGTTTACCCGACCCAGGGGGGGAAAAACTGTTTTTT. This encodes CASSLPDPGGEKLFF.

The chain carries TRBV6-5 and TRBJ1-1; 7 nucleotides match TRBD1. Germline values: CDR1 MNHEY, CDR2 SVGAGI. This CDR3 contains 12 residues. The trim removed 1 base at V and 11 bases at J, leaving 4 bases unmatched. The CDR3 sequence is CASSYWGQQAFF. The CDR3 DNA reads TGTGCCAGCAGTTACTGGGGACAGCAGGCTTTCTTT.

The CDR3 sequence: CASSYSATGRLYEQYF. The CDR3 DNA sequence: TGTGCCAGCAGTTACTCGGCGACAGGGCGCCTCTACGAGCAGTACTTC. The V and J genes are TRBV6-5 and TRBJ2-7; 7 bases agree with TRBD1. CDR1 and CDR2 (germline): MNHEY, SVGAGI. Unmatched junction bases numbered 8, after V lost 0 bases and J lost 3 bases. The CDR3 is 16 amino acids.

The chain combines TRBV7-6 with TRBJ1-1; D possibly corresponds to TRBD1 (6 bases). Germline lookup yields CDR1 SGHVS and CDR2 FNYEAQ. The CDR3 sequence is 13 residues long. The V end was cut by 5 bases, the J end by 8 bases, with 15 bases between. CDR3 protein: CASSPLQGSEAFF. The CDR3 DNA sequence: TGTGCCAGCAGCCCTTTACAGGGTTCAGAAGCTTTCTTT.

The J gene is TRBJ2-3, the V gene TRBV13, with no clear D. V was shortened by 1 base and J by 7 bases, with 6 bases between the two germline ends. This CDR3 comprises 12 residues. CDR1 PRHDT and CDR2 FYEKMQ come from the germline V gene (reference sequence). This CDR3 reads CASSLEANTQYF. The CDR3 DNA sequence: TGTGCCAGCAGCTTAGAGGCGAATACGCAGTATTTT.

The J gene is TRBJ2-6, the V gene TRBV2, with D tentatively TRBD1 (5 bases). Between the trimmed V and J ends, which lost 6 bases and 0 bases, there was a span of 12 bases. CDR1 is SNHLY, CDR2 FYNNEI, per germline. This CDR3 contains 16 residues. CDR3 loop: CASRPVGPSGANVLTF. In DNA, the CDR3 is TGTGCCAGCAGGCCGGTGGGGCCCTCTGGGGCCAACGTCCTGACTTTC.

V is TRBV2 and J is TRBJ2-1, with 11 bases fitting TRBD1. CDR1 SNHLY and CDR2 FYNNEI come from the germline V gene. The length of the CDR3 is 15 residues. J gave up 3 bases and V 5 bases, and 3 bases lay outside the gene matches. CDR3 DNA sequence: TGTGCCAGCAGTCCCGGGACAGGGGGCTACAATGAGCAGTTCTTC. Translation gives CASSPGTGGYNEQFF.

The V gene is TRBV6-5, the J gene TRBJ1-5; D is possibly TRBD1 (5 bases). CDR1 and CDR2 from the germline V gene are MNHEY and SVGAGI. The ends were cut back, 2 bases at V and 7 bases at J, with 12 bases in the middle. CDR3 length equals 14 residues. The CDR3 here is CASSYGGVGQPQHF. CDR3 bases: TGTGCCAGCAGTTACGGGGGGGTAGGACAGCCCCAGCATTTT.